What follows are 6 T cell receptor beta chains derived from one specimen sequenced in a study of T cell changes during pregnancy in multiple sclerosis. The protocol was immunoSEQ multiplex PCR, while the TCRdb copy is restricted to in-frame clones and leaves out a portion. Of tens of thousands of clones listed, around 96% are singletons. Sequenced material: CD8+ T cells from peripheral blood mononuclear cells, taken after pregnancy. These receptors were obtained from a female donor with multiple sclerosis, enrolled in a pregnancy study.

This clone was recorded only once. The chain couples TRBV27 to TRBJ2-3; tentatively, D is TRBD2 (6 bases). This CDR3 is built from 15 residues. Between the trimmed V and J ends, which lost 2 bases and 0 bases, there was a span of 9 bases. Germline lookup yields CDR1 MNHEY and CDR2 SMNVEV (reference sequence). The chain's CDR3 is CASSLAGRSTDTQYF. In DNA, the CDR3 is TGTGCCAGCAGTTTAGCGGGACGCAGCACAGATACGCAGTATTTT.

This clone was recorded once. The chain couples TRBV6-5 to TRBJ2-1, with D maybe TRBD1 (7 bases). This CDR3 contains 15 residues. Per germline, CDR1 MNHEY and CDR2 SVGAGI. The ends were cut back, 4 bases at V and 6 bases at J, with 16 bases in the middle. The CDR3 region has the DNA TGTGCCAGCAGTTCGGCGACAGGGAGGCGCAATGAGCAGTTCTTC. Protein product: CASSSATGRRNEQFF.

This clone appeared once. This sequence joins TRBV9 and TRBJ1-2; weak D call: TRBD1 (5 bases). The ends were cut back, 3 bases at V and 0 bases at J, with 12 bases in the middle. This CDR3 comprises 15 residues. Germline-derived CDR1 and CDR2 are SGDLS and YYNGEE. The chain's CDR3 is CASSARDLANYGYTF. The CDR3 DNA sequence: TGTGCCAGCAGCGCCCGGGACTTAGCTAACTATGGCTACACCTTC.

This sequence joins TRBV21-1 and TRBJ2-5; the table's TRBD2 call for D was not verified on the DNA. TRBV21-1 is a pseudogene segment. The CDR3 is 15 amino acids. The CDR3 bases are TGTGCCAGCAGCAGCGCTAGCGGATACCAAGAGACCCAGTACTTC. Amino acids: CASSSASGYQETQYF.

CDR3 bases: TGCGCCAGCAGCCGGGCTGGCTACAATGAGCAGTTCTTC. Translating gives CASSRAGYNEQFF. The V call is TRBV4-1, the J call TRBJ2-1; unclear D gene. Trimming took 4 bases from V and 3 from J, leaving 7 bases between them. Germline-derived CDR1 and CDR2 are MGHRA and YSYEKL. The CDR3 loop spans 13 amino acids.

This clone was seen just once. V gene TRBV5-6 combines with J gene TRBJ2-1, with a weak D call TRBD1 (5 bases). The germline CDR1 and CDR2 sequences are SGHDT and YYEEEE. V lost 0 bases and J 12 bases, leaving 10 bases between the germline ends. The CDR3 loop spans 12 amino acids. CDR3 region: CASSLGGARQFF. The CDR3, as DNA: TGTGCCAGCAGCTTGGGTGGGGCGAGGCAGTTCTTC. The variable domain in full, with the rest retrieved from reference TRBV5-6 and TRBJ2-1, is DAGVTQSPTHLIKTRGQQVTLRCSPKSGHDTVSWYQQALGQGPQFIFQYYEEEERQRGNFPDRFSGHQFPNYSSELNVNALLLGDSALYLCASSLGGARQFFGPGTRLTVL.